Listed here is a single T cell receptor beta chain. No antigen is known for it. These data originate in a study of cytomegalovirus exposure and HLA in healthy donors. The CDR3 consists of 10 residues. Trimming removed 4 bases at V and 6 bases at J, with 7 bases between. Per the germline V gene, CDR1 is SQVTM and CDR2 is ANQGSEA. Whole-study findings and limits: CMV antigen specificity of a few CMV-associated chains was confirmed in vitro.

The PCR made use of 60 Vbeta and 13 Jbeta primers. Assay: immunoSEQ multiplex PCR; the TCRdb copy retains only in-frame clones and omits some. The sample comprises approximately 140,000 clones, approximately 65% of which are singletons, and 6.5% rests with the top ten. J is TRBJ2-7 and V is TRBV29-1; D is unresolved. The sequenced sample was PBMCs. This receptor was obtained from a woman aged 60-75 years in good health and CMV-seronegative. The CDR3, as DNA: TGCAGCGTTGCCGAGGTCGAGCAGTACTTC. It translates to CSVAEVEQYF.